Listed below are T cell receptor beta chains from one sample, sequenced in a study of early T cells in non-severe SARS-CoV-2 infection. TCRdb ran MiXCR on the 5' RACE reads and lists one entry per CDR3 protein. The table shows fewer than 95,000 distinct CDR3 sequences, with roughly 17% occurring only once. The sample here was whole blood, taken at baseline. The source of these receptors is an adult who was a healthcare worker with PCR-confirmed SARS-CoV-2 infection or an uninfected control (not recorded which). CDR3s include the opening cysteine and the closing phenylalanine or tryptophan. The order of the fields is clone size, D gene, V gene, J gene, CDR3 DNA, CDR3 protein. A D gene is named only where the DNA matches it firmly. Size tells how often a clone was seen (once, few, many) or the class of an expanded clone, and some rows leave it out.

abundance: .
d_gene: TRBD2
v_gene: TRBV20-1
j_gene: TRBJ2-1
CDR3nt: TGCAGTGCTCCGGGACTAGTAGCCTACAATGAGCAGTTCTTC
CDR3aa: CSAPGLVAYNEQFF

abundance: .
d_gene: TRBD1
v_gene: TRBV6-5
j_gene: TRBJ2-1
CDR3nt: TGTGCCAGCAGTTACCAATGGACAGGGGGCTTATTCTTC
CDR3aa: CASSYQWTGGLFF

abundance: .
d_gene: .
v_gene: TRBV12-3/TRBV12-4
j_gene: TRBJ2-3
CDR3nt: TGTGCCAGCAGTTTCCTAGCCGTAGAGGTAGATACGCAGTATTTT
CDR3aa: CASSFLAVEVDTQYF

abundance: few
d_gene: TRBD2
v_gene: TRBV23-1
j_gene: TRBJ2-1
CDR3nt: TGCGCCAGCAGTCAATACGCCCCGACTAGCTACCACAATGAGCAGTTCTTC
CDR3aa: CASSQYAPTSYHNEQFF

abundance: few
d_gene: .
v_gene: TRBV4-1
j_gene: TRBJ2-3
CDR3nt: TGCGCCAGCAGCCAAGATCCGGGTGGTACAGATACGCAGTATTTT
CDR3aa: CASSQDPGGTDTQYF

abundance: few
d_gene: .
v_gene: TRBV4-3
j_gene: TRBJ2-7
CDR3nt: TGCGCCAGCAGCCCTACCGACCAGCCACCCTACGAGCAGTACTTC
CDR3aa: CASSPTDQPPYEQYF

abundance: .
d_gene: TRBD1
v_gene: TRBV28
j_gene: TRBJ2-5
CDR3nt: TGTGCCAGCAGTCCCGGGACAGGATTTAGAGAGACCCAGTACTTC
CDR3aa: CASSPGTGFRETQYF

abundance: few
d_gene: .
v_gene: TRBV11-2
j_gene: TRBJ2-7
CDR3nt: TGTGCCAGCAGCCAGACTAGCGGCAGGGGGCACGAGCAGTACTTC
CDR3aa: CASSQTSGRGHEQYF

abundance: .
d_gene: TRBD2
v_gene: TRBV7-8
j_gene: TRBJ2-1
CDR3nt: TGTGCCAGCAGCTTAACCCCTAGCGGATTTGAGCAGTTCTTC
CDR3aa: CASSLTPSGFEQFF

abundance: .
d_gene: TRBD2
v_gene: TRBV28
j_gene: TRBJ2-2
CDR3nt: TGTGCCAGCAGTCCTCAACCGACTAGCGGGAACACCGGGGAGCTGTTTTTT
CDR3aa: CASSPQPTSGNTGELFF

abundance: .
d_gene: .
v_gene: TRBV11-2
j_gene: TRBJ2-3
CDR3nt: TGTGCCAGCAGCTATGAGGGACGGACCACAGATACGCAGTATTTT
CDR3aa: CASSYEGRTTDTQYF